Listed here are 25 T cell receptor beta chains from one sample, sequenced in a study of T cells in Graves' hyperthyroidism and ophthalmopathy. RNA transcripts were the template for amplifying TCR beta CDR3 regions. The TCR CDR3 was amplified in a first-round RT-PCR using the HTBI primer set. TCRdb passed the multiplex PCR reads through MiXCR, listing each CDR3 protein once. This sample has 500,000 to 750,000 distinct CDR3 sequences, with over 12% found just once. Source material: blood. The origin of the receptors is a woman aged 18-29 years with Graves' ophthalmopathy.

The V and J genes are TRBV7-8 and TRBJ1-2; D unclear. CDR1 and CDR2 from the germline V gene are SGHVS and FQNEAQ. The CDR3 totals 14 residues. The ends were cut back, 5 bases at V and 4 bases at J, with 14 bases in the middle. CDR3 in amino acids: CASSVESIGYGYTF. The CDR3 nucleotides read TGTGCCAGCAGCGTGGAAAGTATAGGCTATGGCTACACCTTC.

A few counts support this clonotype. The gene calls are TRBV5-1 and TRBJ2-1, with 12 bases fitting TRBD2. From germline, CDR1 is SGHRS and CDR2 YFSETQ. The CDR3 is made up of 16 amino acids. Trimming cost V 2 bases and J 8 bases; bases outside gene matches: 8. The CDR3, as DNA: TGCGCCAGCAGCTTTCTCGAACTAGCGGGAGGAGATGAGCAGTTCTTC. It specifies CASSFLELAGGDEQFF.

In this sample, this clonotype turned up many times. The V call is TRBV10-3, the J call TRBJ1-4, with D unclear. Trimming stripped 7 bases from V and 8 bases from J, with 14 bases between. Germline V lookup: CDR1 ENHRY, CDR2 SYGVKD. The CDR3 sequence is 13 residues long. The CDR3 sequence is CAINSGDGEKLFF. For the CDR3, the DNA is TGTGCCATCAATTCCGGGGATGGGGAAAAACTGTTTTTT.

This clonotype has a count of ten or more. The chain employs TRBV5-6 and TRBJ1-1; weak D call: TRBD1 (5 bases). The V and J ends lost 0 bases and 1 base respectively, with 10 bases between them. The CDR3 is 15 amino acids. Germline V lookup: CDR1 SGHDT, CDR2 YYEEEE. DNA for the CDR3: TGTGCCAGCAGCTTGGACAGGTGGGGGAACACTGAAGCTTTCTTT. It yields the protein CASSLDRWGNTEAFF.

The rearrangement uses TRBV4-1 and TRBJ2-3, with a tentative D call TRBD2 (6 bases). This CDR3 is built from 16 residues. Trimming cost V 1 base and J 1 base, with 12 bases left between them. CDR1 is MGHRA, CDR2 YSYEKL, per germline. CDR3 coding DNA: TGCGCCAGCAGCCAAGGACTGGGACTCCGCACAGATACGCAGTATTTT. It is translated as CASSQGLGLRTDTQYF.

This clonotype was seen repeatedly, ten times or more. The V and J genes are TRBV3-1 and TRBJ2-1, with D tentatively TRBD2 (6 bases). The CDR3 is made up of 15 amino acids. The germline gives CDR1 LGHDT, CDR2 YNNKEL (reference sequence). V was clipped by 4 bases and J by 9 bases, with 19 bases between them. CDR3 coding DNA: TGTGCCAGCAGCCCACCGGGCCGAGGAGCGGGTGAGCAGTTCTTC. This gives the protein CASSPPGRGAGEQFF.

This clonotype was counted a few times. The V and J genes are TRBV18 and TRBJ2-3; tentative D call: TRBD2 (6 bases). V was shortened by 5 bases and J by 0 bases, with 18 bases between the two germline ends. This CDR3 contains 17 residues. In germline, CDR1 is KGHSH, CDR2 LQKENI. DNA of the CDR3: TGTGCCAGCTCAGACGGGGGAGGCTCCTCTAGCACAGATACGCAGTATTTT. This translates into CASSDGGGSSSTDTQYF.

The chain recombines TRBV6-1 with TRBJ1-5, with a weak D call TRBD1 (6 bases). The CDR3 has 15 amino acids. Germline V gene data show CDR1 as MNHNS and CDR2 as SASEGT. V gave up 6 bases and J gave up 3 bases, with 15 bases separating them. The CDR3 coding sequence is TGTGCCAGCAGCGTTTCTACAGGGACCAATCAGCCCCAGCATTTT. This codes for CASSVSTGTNQPQHF.

The rearrangement uses TRBV2 and TRBJ1-6; the match to TRBD1 covers 8 bases. Trimming at V came to 3 bases and at J to 8 bases, leaving 3 bases not matched to a gene. The CDR3 runs 14 residues. The germline V gene has CDR1 SNHLY and CDR2 FYNNEI. CDR3 nucleotides: TGTGCCAGCAGTGAGGGCAGGGGGCATTCACCCCTCCACTTT. Its protein product is CASSEGRGHSPLHF.

This clonotype was observed a few times. The V call is TRBV19, the J call TRBJ1-2; D perhaps matches TRBD1 (5 bases). The V end was cut by 6 bases, the J end by 6 bases, with 14 bases between. CDR3 length: 13 amino acids. CDR1 and CDR2 (germline): LNHDA, SQIVND (reference sequence). The CDR3 region has the DNA TGTGCCAGTAGAACCACCAGGGTTGATGGCTACACCTTC. Residues: CASRTTRVDGYTF.

This clonotype has just a few counts. J is TRBJ2-2 and V is TRBV27; 7 bases agree with TRBD1. The CDR3 is 15 residues long. The germline V gene encodes CDR1 MNHEY and CDR2 SMNVEV (reference sequence). V lost 2 bases and J lost 5; bases outside the gene matches: 5. CDR3 region: CASSLRGGFTGELFF. CDR3 coding DNA: TGTGCCAGCAGTTTAAGAGGGGGCTTTACCGGGGAGCTGTTTTTT.

There are many counts of this clonotype. The rearrangement uses TRBV6-6 and TRBJ1-1; perhaps TRBD1 as D (5 bases). Germline CDR1 and CDR2: MNHNY and SVGAGI (reference sequence). CDR3 length equals 15 residues. The V and J ends lost 2 bases and 0 bases respectively, with 10 bases between them. The CDR3: CASSYLQEMNTEAFF. The CDR3 bases are TGTGCCAGCAGTTACCTACAGGAGATGAACACTGAAGCTTTCTTT.

A remark on this clonotype: This may be a read error, as it is one base from a much larger clone. The chain carries TRBV28 and TRBJ1-5; 7 bases align to TRBD1. This CDR3 contains 15 residues. Germline V gene sequence: CDR1 MDHEN, CDR2 SYDVKM. CDR3 region: CASSPAGGENRPQHF. The CDR3 DNA sequence: TGTGCCAGCAGCCCCGCAGGGGGGGAAAATCGGCCCCAGCATTTT.

This clonotype was seen repeatedly, ten times or more. This rearrangement joins TRBV20-1 to TRBJ1-1; a possible D gene is TRBD1 (6 bases). The V end lost 3 bases, the J end lost 2 bases, and 16 bases lay between the germline ends. The germline V gene has CDR1 DFQATT and CDR2 SNEGSKA (reference sequence). There are 15 residues in the CDR3. Written as DNA, the CDR3 is TGCAGTGCTAGCCCGAGTGGGACACTTAACACTGAAGCTTTCTTT. Translating gives CSASPSGTLNTEAFF.

The chain combines TRBV4-2 with TRBJ2-2, with 10 bases fitting TRBD1. Germline V lookup: CDR1 LGHNA, CDR2 YNFKEQ. The trim removed 4 bases at V and 7 bases at J, leaving 6 bases unmatched. There are 15 residues in the CDR3. CDR3 amino acids: CASSPRQGAGGELFF. CDR3 bases: TGTGCCAGCAGCCCGCGACAGGGGGCGGGCGGGGAGCTGTTTTTT.

Worth noting for this clonotype: A single base separates this from a much larger clone, so it may be a read error. V and J are TRBV12-3 or TRBV12-4 and TRBJ2-1; 12 positions agree with TRBD2. With 8 bases clipped from V and 3 bases from J, the junction kept 17 bases outside the gene matches. The CDR3 length is 19 residues. The DNA of the CDR3 is TGTGCCAGCGGCGCCCTACCTGGGACTAGCGGGCGAGGCTACAATGAGCAGTTCTTC. Translated, it gives CASGALPGTSGRGYNEQFF.

The rearrangement joins TRBV10-3 to TRBJ2-5; 8 bases map to TRBD1. In germline, CDR1 is ENHRY, CDR2 SYGVKD. The CDR3 runs to 14 residues. J was trimmed by 5 bases and V by 4 bases; bases with no gene match: 6. This CDR3 reads CAISAGQGRETQYF. CDR3 nucleotides: TGTGCCATCAGTGCTGGACAGGGAAGGGAGACCCAGTACTTC.

The rearrangement links TRBV11-2 to TRBJ2-7, with 8 nucleotides matching TRBD2. Germline loops: CDR1 SGHAT, CDR2 FQNNGV. The length of the CDR3 is 16 residues. V was pared by 1 base and J by 1 base, with 6 bases of the junction left unmatched. The CDR3 here is CASSLGAGGGSYEQYF. The DNA for the CDR3 is TGTGCCAGCAGCTTAGGCGCGGGAGGTGGTTCCTACGAGCAGTACTTC.

This clonotype was seen at least ten times. This rearrangement joins TRBV11-2 to TRBJ1-1; TRBD1 matches 8 bases. The CDR3 length is 14 residues. Germline trimming cut 5 bases from V and 3 bases from J; bases unmatched to any gene: 5. CDR1 is SGHAT and CDR2 is FQNNGV in the germline V gene. CDR3 DNA: TGTGCCAGCAGCCGAGGACAGGGCGACACTGAAGCTTTCTTT. Translated: CASSRGQGDTEAFF.

Worth noting for this clonotype: Being one base from a much bigger clone, this may be a read error. This rearrangement joins TRBV12-5 to TRBJ2-3; D gene unclear. Germline lookup yields CDR1 LGHNT and CDR2 FRNRAP. The CDR3 is 16 residues long. This chain's CDR3 is CVSGFGAYTTPDTQYF. The DNA of the CDR3 is TGTGTTAGTGGTTTTGGCGCGTACACGACTCCAGATACGCAGTATTTT.

J is TRBJ2-1 and V is TRBV5-4, with 14 bases identical to TRBD2. The CDR3 runs to 21 residues. Germline values: CDR1 SGHNT, CDR2 YYREEE (reference sequence). The junction had 14 bases not matched to a gene; V was cut back by 3 bases and J by 0 bases. The CDR3 bases are TGTGCCAGCAGCTCCCCCGTCGGACTAGCGGGAGGCTTGAGCTCCTACAATGAGCAGTTCTTC. Its translation: CASSSPVGLAGGLSSYNEQFF.

This clonotype was seen more than once but under ten times. The chain recombines TRBV6-1 with TRBJ1-6; TRBD1 is a possible D gene (5 bases). Germline V gene lookup returns CDR1 MNHNS and CDR2 SASEGT. The germline V and J ends were trimmed by 1 base and 4 bases, with 17 bases remaining between them. CDR3 length: 18 residues. The CDR3 loop is CASSEGDRRGSYNSPLHF. The CDR3 DNA reads as TGTGCCAGCAGTGAAGGGGACCGTCGGGGGTCTTATAATTCACCCCTCCACTTT.

This clonotype was detected a few times. V gene TRBV24-1 combines with J gene TRBJ2-3, with D possibly TRBD1 on 6 matching bases. Trimming removed 4 bases from V and 0 bases from J, with 13 bases in between. CDR1 is KGHDR and CDR2 is SFDVKD in the germline V gene. CDR3 length: 16 residues. CDR3 nucleotide sequence: TGTGCCACCAGTGACCTAGACAGGACAAGCACAGATACGCAGTATTTT. It is translated as CATSDLDRTSTDTQYF.

This clonotype was seen many times. V gene TRBV12-3 or TRBV12-4 combines with J gene TRBJ2-2, with 7 bases identical to TRBD2. V shed 5 bases, J shed 1 base, and the junction held 10 bases outside the gene matches. The CDR3 has 17 residues. CDR3 nucleotide sequence: TGTGCCAGCAGTCTCGCCGTGGGCGGGAGGAACACCGGGGAGCTGTTTTTT. Protein product: CASSLAVGGRNTGELFF.

The J gene is TRBJ1-1, the V gene TRBV10-3, with D perhaps matching TRBD1 (5 bases). Trimming shortened V by 7 bases and J by 0 bases, and 9 bases separated the two germline ends. This CDR3 region has 13 residues. The germline gives CDR1 ENHRY, CDR2 SYGVKD. In nucleotides, the CDR3 is TGTGCCATCACGGGGGGATTGAACACTGAAGCTTTCTTT. Encoded protein: CAITGGLNTEAFF.